This is a list of T cell receptor beta chains from one sample in a study of T-cell memory formation after mild COVID-19. TCRdb re-called the 5' RACE reads through MiXCR, storing one row per CDR3 protein. This sample has under 150,000 distinct CDR3 sequences, with over 20% found just once. Sequencing used PBMCs or a T cell subset sorted from them (not recorded which). Receptors originate from a young man who had mild COVID-19 (a few samples of this study predate the infection). Cell type and time point are not known. CDR3s include the opening cysteine and the closing phenylalanine or tryptophan. A D gene is named only where the DNA matches it firmly. Rows may omit the clone size; those that give it use once, few, many or a size class.

j_call: TRBJ2-5; v_call: TRBV29-1; clone_size: few; d_call: NA; cdr3_aa: CSVEDGGVVETQYF; cdr3_nt: TGCAGCGTTGAAGATGGCGGGGTGGTGGAGACCCAGTACTTC
j_call: TRBJ2-3; v_call: TRBV4-1; clone_size: few; d_call: NA; cdr3_aa: CASSQGAFGADTQYF; cdr3_nt: TGCGCCAGCAGCCAAGGCGCATTCGGGGCAGATACGCAGTATTTT
j_call: TRBJ2-3; v_call: TRBV5-1; clone_size: few; d_call: TRBD2; cdr3_aa: CASSLGLAGADTDTQYF; cdr3_nt: TGCGCCAGCAGCTTGGGACTAGCGGGGGCCGACACAGATACGCAGTATTTT
j_call: TRBJ1-2; v_call: TRBV12-3/TRBV12-4; clone_size: few; d_call: TRBD1; cdr3_aa: CASRPYRGRGAPYGYTF; cdr3_nt: TGTGCCAGCAGACCGTACAGGGGGCGCGGGGCGCCCTATGGCTACACCTTC
j_call: TRBJ2-7; v_call: TRBV7-2; clone_size: few; d_call: TRBD2; cdr3_aa: CASSLSIGRASYEQYF; cdr3_nt: TGTGCCAGCAGCTTATCTATTGGGAGGGCTTCCTACGAGCAGTACTTC
j_call: TRBJ2-2; v_call: TRBV4-3; clone_size: few; d_call: NA; cdr3_aa: CASSQDGEGAGYTGELFF; cdr3_nt: TGCGCCAGCAGCCAAGATGGGGAAGGGGCCGGGTACACCGGGGAGCTGTTTTTT
j_call: TRBJ2-6; v_call: TRBV5-5; clone_size: NA; d_call: NA; cdr3_aa: CASSPVTGYGANVLTF; cdr3_nt: TGTGCCAGCAGCCCCGTAACAGGGTACGGGGCCAACGTCCTGACTTTC
j_call: TRBJ2-3; v_call: TRBV6-2/TRBV6-3; clone_size: many; d_call: NA; cdr3_aa: CASSYSVDTQYF; cdr3_nt: TGTGCCAGCAGTTACTCCGTAGATACGCAGTATTTT
j_call: TRBJ2-5; v_call: TRBV7-9; clone_size: few; d_call: NA; cdr3_aa: CASSPKDTDQETQYF; cdr3_nt: TGTGCCAGCAGCCCTAAGGACACTGACCAAGAGACCCAGTACTTC
j_call: TRBJ1-1; v_call: TRBV7-9; clone_size: NA; d_call: TRBD1; cdr3_aa: CASSPDGWTGRNTEAFF; cdr3_nt: TGTGCCAGCAGCCCTGATGGGTGGACAGGGCGGAACACTGAAGCTTTCTTT
j_call: TRBJ1-1; v_call: TRBV21-1; clone_size: many; d_call: NA; cdr3_aa: CASSKGGTEAFF; cdr3_nt: TGTGCCAGCAGCAAAGGGGGCACTGAAGCTTTCTTT
j_call: TRBJ1-1; v_call: TRBV6-5; clone_size: NA; d_call: TRBD1; cdr3_aa: CASSSGWDRLNTEAFF; cdr3_nt: TGTGCCAGCAGTTCAGGGTGGGACAGACTGAACACTGAAGCTTTCTTT
j_call: TRBJ2-7; v_call: TRBV7-9; clone_size: many; d_call: NA; cdr3_aa: CASSLVGQIHEQYF; cdr3_nt: TGTGCCAGCAGCTTAGTGGGACAAATCCACGAGCAGTACTTC
j_call: TRBJ2-3; v_call: TRBV6-6; clone_size: few; d_call: TRBD1; cdr3_aa: CATLGWTGLTDTQYF; cdr3_nt: TGTGCCACCCTAGGTTGGACAGGCTTAACAGATACGCAGTATTTT
j_call: TRBJ2-7; v_call: TRBV7-9; clone_size: few; d_call: NA; cdr3_aa: CASSLGINEQYF; cdr3_nt: TGTGCCAGCAGCTTGGGGATCAACGAGCAGTACTTC
j_call: TRBJ2-7; v_call: TRBV12-3/TRBV12-4; clone_size: NA; d_call: NA; cdr3_aa: CASSLGSGPSYEQYF; cdr3_nt: TGTGCCAGCAGCCTTGGGAGCGGGCCTTCCTACGAGCAGTACTTC
j_call: TRBJ1-2; v_call: TRBV4-1; clone_size: NA; d_call: NA; cdr3_aa: CASSQVEGGDYGYTF; cdr3_nt: TGCGCCAGCAGCCAAGTAGAGGGCGGAGACTATGGCTACACCTTC